This TCR beta chain was captured in a study of post-analysis software for immune sequencing data (dated by TCRdb to the mid-2010s). Study-level background: The recorded disease courses included relapsing-remitting, secondary progressive and progressive-relapsing multiple sclerosis, and some patients had no subtype annotation. Patient repertoires were compared against ten to twelve previously published healthy control repertoires from donors aged about 6 to 27 years. A subset of samples was prepared in parallel using single-end sample barcoding, then pooled and co-amplified after Illumina adapter ligation.

To note about this clonotype: Which antigen it targets is not known. No per-base quality is available; no much larger clone lies one base away.

Overall study outcomes, separate from this receptor: Compared with controls, multiple sclerosis patients had significantly lower normalized Chao1 diversity, a finding suggesting substantial peripheral T-cell clonal expansion. Strong co-clustering of samples prepared in the same batch was shown by direct clustering with F measure, prompting a batch-effect correction. The multiple sclerosis patient group was slightly younger than the control group. Patients showed significantly higher frequencies than controls for about 5 TRBV segments, among them TRBV5-6, TRBV5-1 and TRBV20-1.

The CDR3 starts with the cysteine, ends with the phenylalanine, and has 11 residues. Only the CDR3 portion is preserved as DNA: 33 bases, with reading frame beginning at the first base. V is cut back by 3 bases and J by 11 bases, with 1 base in the junction unmatched. CDR1 is given as LGHDT and CDR2 as YNNKEL, both from the germline V gene (reference sequence). The method was PCR. Sequencing took place on an Illumina HiSeq 2500. To reduce PCR and sequencing biases, unique molecular identifiers were built into the TCR beta cDNA libraries. Some 500,000 cDNA molecules were obtained for every 1 to 10 million input T cells, so each molecule roughly corresponded to one T cell. The same protocol used for the earlier healthy control dataset was applied to prepare and sequence the patient libraries. Samples belonging to the same batch were prepared together, multiplexed and sequenced on a shared HiSeq lane. The study's processing was this. Raw barcoded reads were processed with MIGEC, and single-read molecular identifier groups were discarded before consensus assembly and CDR3 extraction. Clonotype tables were post-analysed with VDJtools, and diversity was normalized by down-sampling all datasets to the smallest sample size. In repertoire overlap clustering, CDR3 amino acid sequences, but not nucleotide sequences, were matched to correct batch-related cross-sample contamination. TCRdb reworked the public reads: Q25 trimming with fastp, MiXCR clone assembly, productive beta chains retained. Every distinct CDR3 protein forms one entry, paired with its most common genes and DNA. TCRdb's processing, not the study's, gives the V and J calls here. The sample table records approximately 400,000 distinct CDR3 sequences; roughly 35% of these occur just once. Under 15% of the sample lies in the top ten.

TCR beta repertoires were profiled from peripheral blood of 13 young patients with multiple sclerosis to demonstrate the VDJtools post-analysis software. Multiple sclerosis patients were children and adolescents aged about 6 to 15 years. The source of this sequence is a girl aged 10 to 17 with multiple sclerosis. Sequenced: blood. The chain employs TRBV3-1 and TRBJ2-1, and TRBD1 matches 7 of the central bases. The sequenced DNA is TGTGCCAGCAGCCAGACAGGGAAGCAGTTCTTC. This translates into CASSQTGKQFF.